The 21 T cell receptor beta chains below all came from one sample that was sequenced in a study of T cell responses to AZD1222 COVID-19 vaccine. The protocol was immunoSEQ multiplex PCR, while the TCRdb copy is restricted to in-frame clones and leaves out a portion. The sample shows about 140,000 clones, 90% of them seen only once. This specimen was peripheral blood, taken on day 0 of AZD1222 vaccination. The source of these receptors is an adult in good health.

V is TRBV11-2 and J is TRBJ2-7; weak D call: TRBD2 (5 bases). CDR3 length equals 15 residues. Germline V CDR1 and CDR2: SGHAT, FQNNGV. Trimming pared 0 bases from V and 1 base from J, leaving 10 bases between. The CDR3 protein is CASSLDRGGSYEQYF. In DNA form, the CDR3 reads TGTGCCAGCAGCTTAGATCGAGGAGGATCCTACGAGCAGTACTTC.

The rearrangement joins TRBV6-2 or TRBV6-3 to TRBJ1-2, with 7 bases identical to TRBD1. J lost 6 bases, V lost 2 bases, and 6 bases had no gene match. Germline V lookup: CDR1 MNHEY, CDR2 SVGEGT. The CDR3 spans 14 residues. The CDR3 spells CASSYRQGSNGYTF. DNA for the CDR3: TGTGCCAGCAGTTACCGACAGGGCTCGAATGGCTACACCTTC.

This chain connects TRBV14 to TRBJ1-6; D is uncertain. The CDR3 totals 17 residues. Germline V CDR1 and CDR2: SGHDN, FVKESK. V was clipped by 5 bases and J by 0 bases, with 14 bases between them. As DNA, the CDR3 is TGTGCCAGCAGCTCTCGGGGTTCAAGCTCCTATAATTCACCCCTCCACTTT. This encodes CASSSRGSSSYNSPLHF.

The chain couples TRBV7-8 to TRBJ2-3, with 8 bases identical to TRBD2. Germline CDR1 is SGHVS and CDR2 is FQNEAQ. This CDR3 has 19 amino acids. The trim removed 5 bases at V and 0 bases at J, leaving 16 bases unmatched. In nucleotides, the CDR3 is TGTGCCAGCAGCCCTGGGAGCCTAGCGGGCCTCTCTAGCACAGATACGCAGTATTTT. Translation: CASSPGSLAGLSSTDTQYF.

CDR3 sequence reads: CASSDRASGREQFF. The CDR3 coding sequence is TGTGCCAGCAGTGATAGGGCTAGCGGGAGGGAGCAGTTCTTC. The rearrangement links TRBV6-4 to TRBJ2-1; TRBD2 agrees at 11 bases. This CDR3 is built from 14 residues. Germline V CDR1 and CDR2: MRHNA, SNTAGT. With V trimmed by 3 bases and J by 10 bases, 5 bases remained unmatched.

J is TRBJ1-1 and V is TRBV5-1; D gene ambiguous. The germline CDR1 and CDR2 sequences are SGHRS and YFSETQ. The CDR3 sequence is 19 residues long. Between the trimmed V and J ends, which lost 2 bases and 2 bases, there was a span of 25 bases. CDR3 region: CASSLGDLGGPKRNTEAFF. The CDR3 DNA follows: TGCGCCAGCAGCTTAGGCGACTTGGGAGGGCCGAAGAGAAACACTGAAGCTTTCTTT.

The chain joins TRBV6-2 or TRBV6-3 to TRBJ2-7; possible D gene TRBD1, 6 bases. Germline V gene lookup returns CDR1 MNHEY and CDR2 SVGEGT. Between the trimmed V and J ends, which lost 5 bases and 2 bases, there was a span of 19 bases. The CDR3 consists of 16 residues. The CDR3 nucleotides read TGTGCCAGCAGTAGAGCCGGGACAAATTCCCCCTACGAGCAGTACTTC. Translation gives CASSRAGTNSPYEQYF.

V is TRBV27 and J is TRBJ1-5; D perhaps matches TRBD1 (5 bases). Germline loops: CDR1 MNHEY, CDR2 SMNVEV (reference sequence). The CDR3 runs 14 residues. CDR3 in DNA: TGTTCTACTGGGGCGGTCAATAGCAATCAGCCCCAGCATTTT. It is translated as CSTGAVNSNQPQHF.

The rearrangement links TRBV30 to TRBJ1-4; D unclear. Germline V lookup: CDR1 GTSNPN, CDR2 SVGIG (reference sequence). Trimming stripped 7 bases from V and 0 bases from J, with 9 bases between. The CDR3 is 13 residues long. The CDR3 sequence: CAFSPTTNEKLFF. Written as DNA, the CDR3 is TGTGCCTTCTCGCCCACAACTAATGAAAAACTGTTTTTT.

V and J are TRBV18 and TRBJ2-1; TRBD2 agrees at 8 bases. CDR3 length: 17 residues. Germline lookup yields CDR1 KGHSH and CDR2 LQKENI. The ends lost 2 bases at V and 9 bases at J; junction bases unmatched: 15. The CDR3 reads CASSPYWEGTSVGEQFF. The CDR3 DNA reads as TGTGCCAGCTCACCATACTGGGAAGGGACTAGTGTGGGTGAGCAGTTCTTC.

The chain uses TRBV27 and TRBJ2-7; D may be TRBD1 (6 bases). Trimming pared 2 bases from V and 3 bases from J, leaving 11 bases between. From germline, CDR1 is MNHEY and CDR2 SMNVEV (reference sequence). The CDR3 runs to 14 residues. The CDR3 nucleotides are TGTGCCAGCAGTTTAGGACAGAGTTTCTACGAGCAGTACTTC. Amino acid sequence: CASSLGQSFYEQYF.

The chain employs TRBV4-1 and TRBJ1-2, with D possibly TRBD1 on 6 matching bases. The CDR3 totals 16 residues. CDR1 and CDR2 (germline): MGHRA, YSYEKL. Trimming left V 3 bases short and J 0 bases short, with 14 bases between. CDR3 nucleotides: TGCGCCAGCAGCCACGTAGGACAGCTGCCTAACTATGGCTACACCTTC. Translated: CASSHVGQLPNYGYTF.

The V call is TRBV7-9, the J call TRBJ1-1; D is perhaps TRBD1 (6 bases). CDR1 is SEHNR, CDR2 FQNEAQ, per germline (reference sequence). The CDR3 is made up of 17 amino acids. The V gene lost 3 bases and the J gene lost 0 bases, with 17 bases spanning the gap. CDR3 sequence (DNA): TGTGCCAGCAGCTTTGACAGGCTGACCTATATGAACACTGAAGCTTTCTTT. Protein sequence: CASSFDRLTYMNTEAFF. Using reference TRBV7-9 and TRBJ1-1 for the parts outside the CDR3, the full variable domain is DTGVSQNPRHKITKRGQNVTFRCDPISEHNRLYWYRQTLGQGPEFLTYFQNEAQLEKSRLLSDRFSAERPKGSFSTLEIQRTEQGDSAMYLCASSFDRLTYMNTEAFFGQGTRLTVV.

CDR3 nucleotides: TGTGCCAGCAGCCCGACAGGGCCTCACTATGGCTACACCTTC. It yields the protein CASSPTGPHYGYTF. This chain joins TRBV7-9 and TRBJ1-2; TRBD1 matches 7 bases. V gave up 5 bases and J gave up 3 bases; unmatched junction bases: 6. Germline CDR1 SEHNR, CDR2 FQNEAQ (reference sequence). The CDR3 length is 14 residues.

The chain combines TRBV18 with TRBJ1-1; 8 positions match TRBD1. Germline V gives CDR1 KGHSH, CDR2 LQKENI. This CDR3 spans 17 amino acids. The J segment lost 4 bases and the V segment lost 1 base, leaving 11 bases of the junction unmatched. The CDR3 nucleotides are TGTGCCAGCTCACCACGGACGACAGGGGCCGGTTTCACTGAAGCTTTCTTT. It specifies CASSPRTTGAGFTEAFF.

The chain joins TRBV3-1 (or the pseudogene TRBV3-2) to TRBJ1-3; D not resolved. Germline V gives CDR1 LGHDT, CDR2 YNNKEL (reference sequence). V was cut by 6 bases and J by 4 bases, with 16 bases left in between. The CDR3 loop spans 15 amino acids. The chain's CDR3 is CASRADLTGGNTIYF. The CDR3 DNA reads TGTGCCAGCAGGGCCGACCTAACGGGGGGAAACACCATATATTTT.

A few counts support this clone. The CDR3 nucleotides are TGTGCCAGCAGTCCCACAGGACTTCATGGCTACACCTTC. Its protein product is CASSPTGLHGYTF. The chain links TRBV6-5 to TRBJ1-2; D might be TRBD1 (5 bases). The length of the CDR3 is 13 residues. Trimming cost V 5 bases and J 6 bases, with 13 bases left between them. CDR1 is MNHEY and CDR2 is SVGAGI in the germline V gene.

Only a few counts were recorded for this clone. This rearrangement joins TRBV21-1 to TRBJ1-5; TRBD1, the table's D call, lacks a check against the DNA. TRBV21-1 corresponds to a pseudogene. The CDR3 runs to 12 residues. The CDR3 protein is CASDRDNQPQHF. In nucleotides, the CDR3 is TGTGCCAGCGACAGGGACAATCAGCCCCAGCATTTT.

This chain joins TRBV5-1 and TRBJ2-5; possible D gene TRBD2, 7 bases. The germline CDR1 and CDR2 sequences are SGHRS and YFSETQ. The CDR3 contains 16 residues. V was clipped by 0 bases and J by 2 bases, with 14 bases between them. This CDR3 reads CASSLARGATQETQYF. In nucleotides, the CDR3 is TGCGCCAGCAGCTTGGCACGGGGGGCCACACAAGAGACCCAGTACTTC.

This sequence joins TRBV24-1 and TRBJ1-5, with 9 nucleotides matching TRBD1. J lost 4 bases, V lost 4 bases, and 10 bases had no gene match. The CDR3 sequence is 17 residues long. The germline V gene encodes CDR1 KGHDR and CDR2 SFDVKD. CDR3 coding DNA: TGTGCCACCAGTGACTACAATGGGACAGGGCGTAATCAGCCCCAGCATTTT. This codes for CATSDYNGTGRNQPQHF.

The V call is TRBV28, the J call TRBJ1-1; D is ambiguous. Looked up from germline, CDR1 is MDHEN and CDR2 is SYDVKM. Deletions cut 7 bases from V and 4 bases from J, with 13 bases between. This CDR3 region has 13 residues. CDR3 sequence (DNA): TGTGCCAGCATGCCACGGGCGGGCACTGAAGCTTTCTTT. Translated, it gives CASMPRAGTEAFF.